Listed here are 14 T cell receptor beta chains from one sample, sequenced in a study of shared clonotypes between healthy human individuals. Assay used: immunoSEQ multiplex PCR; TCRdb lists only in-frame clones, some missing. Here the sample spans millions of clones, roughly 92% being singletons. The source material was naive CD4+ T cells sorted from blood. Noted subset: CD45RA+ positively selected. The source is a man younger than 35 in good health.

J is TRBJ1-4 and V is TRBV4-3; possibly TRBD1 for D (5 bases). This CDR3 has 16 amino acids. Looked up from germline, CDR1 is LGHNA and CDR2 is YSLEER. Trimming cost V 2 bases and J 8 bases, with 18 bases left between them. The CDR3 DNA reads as TGCGCCAGCAGCCAACCGGGGACCGATGAGAGGGAAAAACTGTTTTTT. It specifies CASSQPGTDEREKLFF.

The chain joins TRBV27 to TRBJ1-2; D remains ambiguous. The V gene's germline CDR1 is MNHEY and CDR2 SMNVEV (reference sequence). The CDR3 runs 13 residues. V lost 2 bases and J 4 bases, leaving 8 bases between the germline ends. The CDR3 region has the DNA TGTGCCAGCAGTTTAAGGTCTGCCTATGGCTACACCTTC. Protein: CASSLRSAYGYTF.

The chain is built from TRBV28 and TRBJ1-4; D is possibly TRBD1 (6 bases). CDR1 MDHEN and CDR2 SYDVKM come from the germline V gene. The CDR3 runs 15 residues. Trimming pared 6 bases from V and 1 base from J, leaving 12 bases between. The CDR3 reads CASRAPQGTNEKLFF. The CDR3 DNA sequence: TGTGCCAGCAGGGCCCCACAGGGAACTAATGAAAAACTGTTTTTT.

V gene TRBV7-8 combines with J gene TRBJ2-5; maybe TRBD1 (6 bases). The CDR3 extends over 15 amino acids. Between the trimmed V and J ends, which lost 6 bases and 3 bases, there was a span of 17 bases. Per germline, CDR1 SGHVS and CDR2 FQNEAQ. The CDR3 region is CASSLPGTSKETQYF. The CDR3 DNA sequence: TGTGCCAGCAGTCTCCCGGGGACATCCAAAGAGACCCAGTACTTC.

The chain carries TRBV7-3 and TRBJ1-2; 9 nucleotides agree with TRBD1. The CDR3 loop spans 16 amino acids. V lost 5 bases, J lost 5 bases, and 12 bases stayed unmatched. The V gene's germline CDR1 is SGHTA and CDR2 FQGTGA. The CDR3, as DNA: TGTGCCAGCAGCCGGACAGGGGCCGCGGAGTTTTATGGCTACACCTTC. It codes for CASSRTGAAEFYGYTF.

CDR3 protein: CASRIPYDRGQETQYF. The CDR3 bases are TGTGCCAGCAGGATCCCCTACGACAGGGGGCAAGAGACCCAGTACTTC. The V and J genes are TRBV6-6 and TRBJ2-5; 9 bases are a match to TRBD1. The CDR3 contains 16 residues. The trim removed 6 bases at V and 2 bases at J, leaving 10 bases unmatched. CDR1 is MNHNY and CDR2 is SVGAGI in the germline V gene (reference sequence).

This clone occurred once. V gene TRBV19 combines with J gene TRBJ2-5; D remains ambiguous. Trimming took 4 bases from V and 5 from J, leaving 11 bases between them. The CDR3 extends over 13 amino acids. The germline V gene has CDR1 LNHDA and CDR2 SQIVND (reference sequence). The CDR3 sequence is CASSKETGETQYF. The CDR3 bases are TGTGCCAGTAGTAAAGAGACCGGTGAGACCCAGTACTTC.

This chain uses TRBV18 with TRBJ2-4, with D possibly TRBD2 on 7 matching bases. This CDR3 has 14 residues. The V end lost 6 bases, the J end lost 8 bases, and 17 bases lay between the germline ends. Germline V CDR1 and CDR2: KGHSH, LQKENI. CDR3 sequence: CASSVQGGEDIQYF. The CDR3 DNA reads TGTGCCAGCTCCGTACAGGGAGGGGAGGACATTCAGTACTTC.

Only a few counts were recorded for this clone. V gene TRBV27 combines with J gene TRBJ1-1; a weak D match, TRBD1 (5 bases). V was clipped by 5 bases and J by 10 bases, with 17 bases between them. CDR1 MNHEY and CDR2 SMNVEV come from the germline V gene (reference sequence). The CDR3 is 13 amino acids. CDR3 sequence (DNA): TGTGCCAGCAGTCGAGAGGGGCTCGGTCGAGCTTTCTTT. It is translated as CASSREGLGRAFF.

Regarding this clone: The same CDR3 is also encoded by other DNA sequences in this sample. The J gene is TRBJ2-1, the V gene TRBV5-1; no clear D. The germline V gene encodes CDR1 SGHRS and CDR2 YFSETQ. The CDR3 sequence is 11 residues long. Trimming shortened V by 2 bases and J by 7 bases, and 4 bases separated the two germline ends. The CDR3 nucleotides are TGCGCCAGCAGCTTAGGTAATGAGCAGTTCTTC. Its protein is CASSLGNEQFF.

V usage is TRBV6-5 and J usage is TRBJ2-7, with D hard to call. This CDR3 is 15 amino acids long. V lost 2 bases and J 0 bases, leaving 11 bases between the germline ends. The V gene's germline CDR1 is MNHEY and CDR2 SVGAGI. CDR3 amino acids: CASSYAAVSSYEQYF. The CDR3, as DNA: TGTGCCAGCAGTTACGCGGCAGTAAGCTCCTACGAGCAGTACTTC.

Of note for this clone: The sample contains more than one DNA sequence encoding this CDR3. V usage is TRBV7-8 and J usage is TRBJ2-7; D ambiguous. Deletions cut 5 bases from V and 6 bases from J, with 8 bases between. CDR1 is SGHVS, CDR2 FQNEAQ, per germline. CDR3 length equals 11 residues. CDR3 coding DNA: TGTGCCAGCAGCCGTGACTCCGAGCAGTACTTC. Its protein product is CASSRDSEQYF.

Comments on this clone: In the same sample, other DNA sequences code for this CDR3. CDR3 loop: CASRGTGGNQPQHF. Written as DNA, the CDR3 is TGTGCCAGCAGGGGGACAGGGGGAAATCAGCCCCAGCATTTT. The V call is TRBV2, the J call TRBJ1-5; 11 positions match TRBD1. Per germline, CDR1 SNHLY and CDR2 FYNNEI. The CDR3 sequence is 14 residues long. V was pared by 6 bases and J by 4 bases, with 2 bases of the junction left unmatched.

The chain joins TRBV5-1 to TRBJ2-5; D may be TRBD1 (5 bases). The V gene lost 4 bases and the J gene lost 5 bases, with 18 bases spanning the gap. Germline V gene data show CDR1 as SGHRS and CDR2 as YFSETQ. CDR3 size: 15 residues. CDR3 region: CASSKTVQDTETQYF. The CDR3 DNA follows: TGCGCCAGCAGCAAGACAGTCCAGGACACGGAGACCCAGTACTTC.